This TCR beta chain was recorded in a study of identical twins. For this clonotype: Its antigen is unidentified.

V was pared by 8 bases and J by 7 bases, with 10 bases of the junction left unmatched. Germline-derived CDR1 and CDR2 are MNHEY and SMNVEV (reference sequence). CDR3 length: 13 amino acids. Findings and limits, study-wide: Beta out-of-frame sequences displayed a weaker excess of sharing between twins.

TCRdb recomputed calls from the 5' RACE reads with MiXCR, one row per CDR3 protein. The sample has 450,000 or so distinct CDR3 sequences; approximately 15% are singletons. The sample was also linked to a second study, of yellow fever vaccine responses in identical twins.

This clonotype originated in a woman between 18 and 29 years old in good health. The sample consisted of CD4+ T cells sorted from blood. The chain carries TRBV27 and TRBJ2-5; 7 bases fit TRBD1. Here the CDR3 DNA reads TGTGCCAGCGGACGCGACAGGGACGGGACCCAGTACTTC. Protein: CASGRDRDGTQYF.